Following are 3 T cell receptor beta chains from one sample sequenced in a study of blood T cell repertoires in COVID-19. TCRdb's copy holds only in-frame clones and misses some; the assay was immunoSEQ multiplex PCR. The sample consists of a few hundred thousand clones, around nine tenths of them appearing once. Material for sequencing was PBMCs or T cells enriched from blood (not recorded which). The receptors stem from a woman aged 18-30 years who had recovered from COVID-19.

This clone was seen more than once but under ten times. The chain links TRBV6-5 to TRBJ1-1; possibly TRBD1 for D (5 bases). The CDR3 sequence is 14 residues long. The germline CDR1 and CDR2 sequences are MNHEY and SVGAGI. The V end was cut by 2 bases, the J end by 3 bases, with 10 bases between. The CDR3 here is CASSYREGYTEAFF. The CDR3 DNA follows: TGTGCCAGCAGTTACAGGGAGGGGTACACTGAAGCTTTCTTT.

For the CDR3, the DNA is TGTGCCATCAGCTTGACAGGGGATCAGCCCCAGCATTTT. Residues: CAISLTGDQPQHF. This sequence joins TRBV10-3 and TRBJ1-5, with 8 bases matching TRBD1. The V gene's germline CDR1 is ENHRY and CDR2 SYGVKD. With 6 bases clipped from V and 5 bases from J, the junction kept 3 bases outside the gene matches. This CDR3 has 13 amino acids.

The rearrangement joins TRBV30 to TRBJ1-6; 9 bases are a match to TRBD1. The length of the CDR3 is 15 residues. The ends lost 3 bases at V and 7 bases at J; junction bases unmatched: 7. CDR1 is GTSNPN and CDR2 is SVGIG in the germline V gene (reference sequence). In DNA form, the CDR3 reads TGTGCCTGGAGCGGACAGGGGAATGGGAATTCACCCCTCCACTTT. Translated: CAWSGQGNGNSPLHF.